The 18 T cell receptor beta chains below were found in one sample sequenced in a study of blood T cell repertoires in COVID-19. Data came from immunoSEQ multiplex PCR; TCRdb stores just in-frame clones and leaves some out. The data hold hundreds of thousands of clones, with roughly 87% observed a single time. The specimen sequenced was peripheral blood. These receptors all come from a man aged 55-75 years who had recovered from COVID-19.

The rearrangement uses TRBV12-5 and TRBJ2-2; D ambiguous. This CDR3 contains 14 residues. Germline loops: CDR1 LGHNT, CDR2 FRNRAP. The V gene lost 3 bases and the J gene lost 0 bases, with 5 bases spanning the gap. CDR3 in amino acids: CASGFFANTGELFF. The CDR3 nucleotides are TGTGCTAGTGGTTTTTTCGCGAACACCGGGGAGCTGTTTTTT. Using reference TRBV12-5 and TRBJ2-2 for the parts outside the CDR3, the full variable domain is DARVTQTPRHKVTEMGQEVTMRCQPILGHNTVFWYRQTMMQGLELLAYFRNRAPLDDSGMPKDRFSAEMPDATLATLKIQPSEPRDSAVYFCASGFFANTGELFFGEGSRLTVL.

The J gene is TRBJ2-2, the V gene TRBV2; a possible D gene is TRBD1 (6 bases). Germline V gene sequence: CDR1 SNHLY, CDR2 FYNNEI. The CDR3 totals 15 residues. Trimming cost V 4 bases and J 5 bases, with 14 bases left between them. CDR3 residues: CASSGSGAQTGELFF. The CDR3, as DNA: TGTGCCAGCAGTGGGTCAGGGGCGCAAACCGGGGAGCTGTTTTTT.

The chain has TRBV10-3 and TRBJ2-3; TRBD1 might be the D (5 bases). V gave up 0 bases and J gave up 4 bases, with 8 bases separating them. Germline CDR1 ENHRY, CDR2 SYGVKD. This CDR3 spans 14 amino acids. CDR3: CAISESQGADTQYF. Here the CDR3 DNA reads TGTGCCATCAGTGAGTCTCAGGGTGCAGATACGCAGTATTTT.

The V and J genes are TRBV19 and TRBJ1-1, with TRBD1 matching 9 bases. There are 15 residues in the CDR3. J gave up 5 bases and V 3 bases, and 7 bases lay outside the gene matches. Germline-derived CDR1 and CDR2 are LNHDA and SQIVND (reference sequence). The CDR3 here is CASSIPHRGRTEAFF. In DNA form, the CDR3 reads TGTGCCAGTAGTATTCCTCACAGGGGGCGGACTGAAGCTTTCTTT.

The chain employs TRBV6-5 and TRBJ2-3, with D unresolved. Germline CDR1 is MNHEY and CDR2 is SVGAGI. The V and J ends lost 3 bases and 4 bases respectively, with 5 bases between them. The CDR3 length is 12 residues. The CDR3 coding sequence is TGTGCCAGCAGTTATAAGCCAGATACGCAGTATTTT. Its translation: CASSYKPDTQYF.

This clone appeared once. The CDR3 spells CAWRTGENYGYTF. The CDR3 DNA is TGTGCCTGGCGGACAGGGGAAAACTATGGCTACACCTTC. This chain uses TRBV30 with TRBJ1-2, with 9 bases lining up with TRBD1. From germline, CDR1 is GTSNPN and CDR2 SVGIG (reference sequence). V was clipped by 5 bases and J by 2 bases; unmatched bases: 3. The length of the CDR3 is 13 residues.

This chain links TRBV2 with TRBJ2-6; D is unclear. V lost 2 bases to trimming and J lost 2 bases, with 4 bases between them. This CDR3 has 14 amino acids. Germline loops: CDR1 SNHLY, CDR2 FYNNEI. The DNA for the CDR3 is TGTGCCAGCAGTGAATCTACTGGGGCCAACGTCCTGACTTTC. It codes for CASSESTGANVLTF.

The chain combines TRBV10-3 with TRBJ1-5; tentative D call: TRBD1 (5 bases). Looked up from germline, CDR1 is ENHRY and CDR2 is SYGVKD. V was clipped by 6 bases and J by 4 bases, with 10 bases between them. CDR3 length: 13 amino acids. The CDR3 here is CAIRPEGNQPQHF. In nucleotides, the CDR3 is TGTGCCATCAGGCCGGAGGGGAATCAGCCCCAGCATTTT.

The V call is TRBV18, the J call TRBJ1-5; D is undetermined. V lost 6 bases to trimming and J lost 0 bases, with 12 bases between them. CDR3 length: 15 residues. Germline V gene data show CDR1 as KGHSH and CDR2 as LQKENI. CDR3 nucleotides: TGTGCCAGCTCTCTCGGTCCGCATAGCAATCAGCCCCAGCATTTT. Its translation: CASSLGPHSNQPQHF.

The chain combines TRBV6-5 with TRBJ1-2; D perhaps matches TRBD1 (5 bases). The CDR3 is made up of 15 amino acids. The V gene's germline CDR1 is MNHEY and CDR2 SVGAGI. The V and J ends lost 5 bases and 5 bases respectively, with 18 bases between them. CDR3 amino acids: CASSNRGEWGYGYTF. DNA for the CDR3: TGTGCCAGCAGTAACCGCGGGGAATGGGGGTATGGCTACACCTTC.

The J gene is TRBJ1-1, the V gene TRBV27; 9 bases are shared with TRBD1. Unmatched junction bases numbered 2, after V lost 1 base and J lost 2 bases. The V gene's germline CDR1 is MNHEY and CDR2 SMNVEV (reference sequence). There are 15 residues in the CDR3. In DNA, the CDR3 is TGTGCCAGCAGTTTATTGGGACAGGGAAACACTGAAGCTTTCTTT. It specifies CASSLLGQGNTEAFF.

The V gene is TRBV10-3, the J gene TRBJ2-2, with 7 bases fitting TRBD1. The J segment lost 3 bases and the V segment lost 3 bases, leaving 4 bases of the junction unmatched. There are 15 residues in the CDR3. Germline CDR1 reads ENHRY; CDR2 reads SYGVKD. CDR3 region: CAISDRDRDTGELFF. The DNA of the CDR3 is TGTGCCATCAGTGACCGGGACAGAGACACCGGGGAGCTGTTTTTT.

This rearrangement joins TRBV5-4 to TRBJ2-3; 8 bases line up with TRBD2. The CDR3 runs to 14 residues. In germline, CDR1 is SGHNT, CDR2 YYREEE (reference sequence). J lost 4 bases, V lost 2 bases, and 3 bases had no gene match. CDR3 sequence reads: CASSFAGGSDTQYF. CDR3 DNA sequence: TGTGCCAGCAGCTTCGCGGGGGGCTCAGATACGCAGTATTTT.

The chain employs TRBV5-5 and TRBJ1-1, with 7 bases matching TRBD1. Germline V gene sequence: CDR1 SGHKS, CDR2 YYEKEE (reference sequence). The CDR3 loop spans 15 amino acids. The junction had 5 bases not matched to a gene; V was cut back by 2 bases and J by 1 base. DNA for the CDR3: TGTGCCAGCAGCTTACAGGGGTTGGGGAACACTGAAGCTTTCTTT. This translates into CASSLQGLGNTEAFF.

The gene calls are TRBV11-2 and TRBJ2-7; 7 bases are shared with TRBD1. Germline CDR1 is SGHAT and CDR2 is FQNNGV. This CDR3 has 15 residues. V lost 5 bases, J lost 7 bases, and 14 bases stayed unmatched. The CDR3: CASSPWDSSSREQYF. CDR3 sequence (DNA): TGTGCCAGCAGCCCATGGGACAGCTCCTCCCGGGAGCAGTACTTC.

The chain is built from TRBV5-6 and TRBJ1-4; D not resolved. V lost 4 bases and J 4 bases, leaving 8 bases between the germline ends. CDR3 size: 13 residues. Per the germline V gene, CDR1 is SGHDT and CDR2 is YYEEEE. The CDR3 sequence: CASSGGYNEKLFF. The CDR3 DNA sequence: TGTGCCAGCAGCGGCGGGTATAATGAAAAACTGTTTTTT. The whole variable domain, remainder taken from reference TRBV5-6 and TRBJ1-4, is DAGVTQSPTHLIKTRGQQVTLRCSPKSGHDTVSWYQQALGQGPQFIFQYYEEEERQRGNFPDRFSGHQFPNYSSELNVNALLLGDSALYLCASSGGYNEKLFFGSGTQLSVL.

The chain employs TRBV30 and TRBJ1-2, with a weak D call TRBD1 (5 bases). V lost 1 base to trimming and J lost 4 bases, with 22 bases between them. Germline values: CDR1 GTSNPN, CDR2 SVGIG (reference sequence). The CDR3 totals 17 residues. The CDR3 sequence is CAWSGITGTPRPYGYTF. CDR3 nucleotide sequence: TGTGCCTGGAGTGGGATAACCGGGACTCCCAGACCCTATGGCTACACCTTC.

Only a few counts were recorded for this clone. The chain is built from TRBV27 and TRBJ1-5; D unclear. V shed 3 bases and J shed 2 bases, with 11 bases lying between them. Germline-derived CDR1 and CDR2 are MNHEY and SMNVEV (reference sequence). The CDR3 runs to 15 residues. The CDR3 region is CASSLRGMGNQPQHF. CDR3 DNA sequence: TGTGCCAGCAGTTTGAGAGGGATGGGCAATCAGCCCCAGCATTTT.